This TCR beta chain emerged from a study of T cells in localized non-small cell lung cancer. Some clones are missing from TCRdb's copy, which holds only in-frame ones; the method was immunoSEQ multiplex PCR. The profile shows 55,000 to 75,000 clones, 70% to 90% of them singletons. Findings of the study overall: Those with higher blood T cell density had longer overall survival. Uninvolved neighboring lung showed the greatest T cell clonality, exceeding tumor. Without multi-region sequencing, intratumor heterogeneity could not be excluded.

As for this clone: What it recognizes is unknown.

Germline V gene sequence: CDR1 MGHRA, CDR2 YSYEKL. V lost 0 bases to trimming and J lost 7 bases; unmatched junction nucleotides: 16. CDR3 length: 20 residues. The input for sequencing was peripheral blood, taken before any cancer treatment. The receptor was derived from a male donor aged 60 or over with stage III squamous cell lung carcinoma. The chain carries TRBV4-1 and TRBJ1-4, with 11 bases identical to TRBD1. The CDR3 DNA sequence: TGCGCCAGCAGCCAAGATCCTTACTCCGGGACAGGGGGGAGGAGTGAAAAACTGTTTTTT. This codes for CASSQDPYSGTGGRSEKLFF.